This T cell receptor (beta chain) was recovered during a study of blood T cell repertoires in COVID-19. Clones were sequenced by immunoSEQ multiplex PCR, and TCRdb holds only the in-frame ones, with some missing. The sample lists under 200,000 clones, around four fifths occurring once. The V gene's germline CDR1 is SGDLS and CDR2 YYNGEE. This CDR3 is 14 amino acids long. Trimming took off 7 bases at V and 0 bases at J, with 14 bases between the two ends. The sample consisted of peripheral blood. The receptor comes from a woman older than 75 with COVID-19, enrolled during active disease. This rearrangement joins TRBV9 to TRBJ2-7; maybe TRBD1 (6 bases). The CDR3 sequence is CASAPGQYSYEQYF. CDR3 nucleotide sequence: TGTGCCAGCGCCCCTGGACAGTACTCCTACGAGCAGTACTTC.